A selection of T cell receptor beta chains follows, all from one sample in a study of T cells in Graves' hyperthyroidism and ophthalmopathy. TCRdb processed the multiplex PCR reads anew with MiXCR; each CDR3 protein has one entry. The sample has about 560,000 distinct CDR3 sequences; approximately 15% are singletons. Input material: blood. These TCRs come from a woman younger than 35 with Graves' hyperthyroidism. Each CDR3 is given with its conserved first and last residue. D genes are given only for firm matches. A clone size is listed for some rows: how often the clone was seen (once, few, many), or a class if it is expanded.

cdr3_aa | cdr3_nt | j_call | d_call | clone_size | v_call
CSARVLNEQFF | TGCAGTGCTAGAGTCCTGAATGAGCAGTTCTTC | TRBJ2-1 | - | many | TRBV20-1
CASSASGQPYEQYF | TGTGCCAGCAGCGCTTCGGGACAACCCTACGAGCAGTACTTC | TRBJ2-7 | - | - | TRBV7-2
CASSLYGSRGRTNTGELFF | TGTGCCAGCAGCTTATATGGGTCCCGGGGGAGAACTAACACCGGGGAGCTGTTTTTT | TRBJ2-2 | - | few | TRBV11-2
CATTLKETQYF | TGTGCCACGACCCTAAAGGAGACCCAGTACTTC | TRBJ2-5 | - | few | TRBV2
CASSPKRREGNTEAFF | TGTGCCAGCTCACCGAAGCGCCGAGAAGGGAACACTGAAGCTTTCTTT | TRBJ1-1 | - | - | TRBV18
CSAGEHSGRLYEQYF | TGCAGTGCTGGGGAACATAGCGGGAGGCTATACGAGCAGTACTTC | TRBJ2-7 | TRBD2 | many | TRBV20-1
CASSHDDNALTEAFF | TGTGCCAGCAGCCACGACGATAATGCCCTCACTGAAGCTTTCTTT | TRBJ1-1 | - | - | TRBV7-2
CASTELDSPGTEAFF | TGTGCCAGCACTGAATTAGACAGCCCGGGGACTGAAGCTTTCTTT | TRBJ1-1 | - | many | TRBV12-3/TRBV12-4
CASSLGLNSHGYTF | TGTGCCAGCAGCTTAGGACTGAACAGCCATGGCTACACCTTC | TRBJ1-2 | - | - | TRBV7-8
CSARVGSGGFSTDTQYF | TGCAGTGCTAGAGTAGGTAGCGGGGGCTTCAGCACAGATACGCAGTATTTT | TRBJ2-3 | TRBD2 | - | TRBV20-1
CASSQVEASQETQYF | TGTGCCAGCAGCCAAGTTGAGGCTTCCCAAGAGACCCAGTACTTC | TRBJ2-5 | - | many | TRBV3-1
CASSPGGLAQETQYF | TGTGCCAGCAGCCCTGGGGGGCTAGCCCAGGAGACCCAGTACTTC | TRBJ2-5 | - | many | TRBV7-9
CACNRVLNEQFF | TGTGCCTGCAACAGGGTTCTGAATGAGCAGTTCTTC | TRBJ2-1 | - | few | TRBV6-1
CASSLIWDRGMNTEAFF | TGCGCCAGCAGCTTGATTTGGGACAGGGGGATGAACACTGAAGCTTTCTTT | TRBJ1-1 | TRBD1 | - | TRBV5-1
CASAPDFSSYNEQFF | TGTGCCAGCGCCCCGGACTTTAGCTCCTACAATGAGCAGTTCTTC | TRBJ2-1 | - | many | TRBV5-4
CATSDLQGFNEQFF | TGTGCCACCAGTGATTTGCAAGGTTTCAATGAGCAGTTCTTC | TRBJ2-1 | - | many | TRBV24-1
CASSSGATGANVLTF | TGTGCCAGCTCTTCGGGGGCAACAGGGGCCAACGTCCTGACTTTC | TRBJ2-6 | - | - | TRBV6-1
CASSSRGPTEAFF | TGTGCCAGCAGCTCCAGGGGGCCCACTGAAGCTTTCTTT | TRBJ1-1 | TRBD1 | few | TRBV7-3
CASSDQRRGDEQFF | TGTGCCAGCAGTGACCAGCGGAGGGGCGATGAGCAGTTCTTC | TRBJ2-1 | - | many | TRBV2
CASTTRGYTEAFF | TGTGCCAGCACGACAAGGGGATACACTGAAGCTTTCTTT | TRBJ1-1 | - | - | TRBV12-3/TRBV12-4
CASSVRLAGGTGELFF | TGCGCCAGCAGCGTCCGACTAGCGGGAGGCACCGGGGAGCTGTTTTTT | TRBJ2-2 | TRBD2 | few | TRBV5-1
CASSQVRSGGNTEAFF | TGCGCCAGCAGCCAAGTCCGATCTGGGGGCAATACTGAAGCTTTCTTT | TRBJ1-1 | - | few | TRBV4-3
CSARPGGSNQPQHF | TGCAGTGCTAGACCGGGGGGGAGCAATCAGCCCCAGCATTTT | TRBJ1-5 | - | - | TRBV20-1
CASSEVPPGTVNTGELFF | TGTGCCAGCTCCGAAGTCCCCCCCGGGACAGTTAACACCGGGGAGCTGTTTTTT | TRBJ2-2 | TRBD1 | few | TRBV3-1
CASRHGWGMPYEQYF | TGTGCCAGCAGGCACGGTTGGGGGATGCCCTACGAGCAGTACTTC | TRBJ2-7 | - | - | TRBV2
CSARAAGLEGPGTQYF | TGCAGTGCTAGGGCCGCGGGACTAGAGGGGCCAGGGACCCAGTACTTC | TRBJ2-5 | TRBD2 | - | TRBV20-1
CASSPEPLSSKNIQYF | TGTGCCAGCAGTCCCGAGCCTCTATCGTCCAAAAACATTCAGTACTTC | TRBJ2-4 | - | - | TRBV6-2/TRBV6-3